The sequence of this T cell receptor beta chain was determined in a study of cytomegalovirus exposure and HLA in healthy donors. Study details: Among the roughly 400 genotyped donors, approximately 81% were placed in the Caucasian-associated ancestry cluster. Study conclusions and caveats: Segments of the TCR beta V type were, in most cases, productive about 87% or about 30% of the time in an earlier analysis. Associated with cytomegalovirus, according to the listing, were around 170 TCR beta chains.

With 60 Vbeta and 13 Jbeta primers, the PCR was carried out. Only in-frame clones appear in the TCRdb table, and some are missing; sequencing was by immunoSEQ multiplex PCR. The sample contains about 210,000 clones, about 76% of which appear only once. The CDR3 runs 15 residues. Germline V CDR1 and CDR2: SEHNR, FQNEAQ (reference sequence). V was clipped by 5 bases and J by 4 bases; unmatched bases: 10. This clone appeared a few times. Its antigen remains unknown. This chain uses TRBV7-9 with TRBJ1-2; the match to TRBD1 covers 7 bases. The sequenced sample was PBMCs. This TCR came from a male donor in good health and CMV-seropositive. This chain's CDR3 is CASSPRDSGSYGYTF. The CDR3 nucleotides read TGTGCCAGCAGCCCAAGGGACAGCGGAAGCTATGGCTACACCTTC. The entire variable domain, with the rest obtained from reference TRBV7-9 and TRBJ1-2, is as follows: DTGVSQNPRHKITKRGQNVTFRCDPISEHNRLYWYRQTLGQGPEFLTYFQNEAQLEKSRLLSDRFSAERPKGSFSTLEIQRTEQGDSAMYLCASSPRDSGSYGYTFGSGTRLTVV.